This TCR beta chain was profiled in a study of response to subunit inactivated influenza vaccine. From germline, CDR1 is MNHEY and CDR2 SVGEGT. V gave up 7 bases and J gave up 2 bases, with 15 bases separating them. The CDR3 spans 14 residues. TCRdb re-derived calls from the RT-PCR reads in MiXCR, one entry per CDR3 protein. The data hold about 570,000 distinct CDR3 sequences, with around 11% observed a single time. The data were also submitted as part of a second study, on T cells expressing NK-cell markers. That study reports: What made the TCR beta cDNA was 5'RACE template switching with UMIs. Sorted T-cell subsets CD3+CD56+NKG2C+, CD3+CD56+NKG2C- and CD3+CD56-NKG2C+ were TCR beta-sequenced. The authors sequenced eight donors, of whom seven were HCMV-seropositive and one was seronegative. Sorting was restricted to alpha-beta TCR T cells by an anti-gamma-delta TCR antibody in several experiments. The same clonotypes also predominated in the CD3+CD56-NKG2C+ fraction of several donors.

This clonotype was sampled from a man in his fifties who received an inactivated influenza vaccine. V is TRBV6-2 or TRBV6-3 and J is TRBJ2-7; no clear D. The sequences come from PBMCs from blood, collected on the day of vaccination. The CDR3 region is CASTPGGRTYEQYF. Written as DNA, the CDR3 is TGTGCCAGCACCCCGGGCGGCAGGACCTACGAGCAGTACTTC.